This TCR beta chain was captured by sequencing in a study of blood T cell repertoires in COVID-19. The method was immunoSEQ multiplex PCR; TCRdb's version includes in-frame clones alone and lacks a portion of them. The data contain about 98,000 clones, roughly 82% of them singletons. Deletions cut 3 bases from V and 1 base from J, with 13 bases between. CDR1 is SGHDT and CDR2 is YYEEEE in the germline V gene. The CDR3 consists of 15 residues. The chain uses TRBV5-6 and TRBJ2-5, with D tentatively TRBD2 (6 bases). This TCR came from an elderly man with acute or convalescent COVID-19. Sequences were obtained from peripheral blood. The CDR3, as DNA: TGTGCCAGCAGCTCGCCTACGGGAGCCCAAGAGACCCAGTACTTC. Its translation is CASSSPTGAQETQYF.